The present TCR beta chain was sequenced within a study of T cell changes during pregnancy in multiple sclerosis. Trimming took 1 base from V and 5 from J; bases not matched to a gene: 13. The CDR3 is made up of 18 amino acids. Per the germline V gene, CDR1 is LGHNA and CDR2 is YNFKEQ. The assay was immunoSEQ multiplex PCR, and TCRdb's table has in-frame clones only and misses some. This sample has around 41,000 clones, with approximately 90% found just once. The specimen comprised CD4+ T cells from peripheral blood mononuclear cells, sampled in the third trimester of pregnancy. V and J are TRBV4-2 and TRBJ2-5; 10 bases agree with TRBD1. The source is a female donor in good health, enrolled as a control in a pregnancy study. This CDR3 reads CASSQGLMRTGGIETQYF. The CDR3 DNA is TGTGCCAGCAGCCAAGGGTTAATGCGGACAGGGGGTATCGAGACCCAGTACTTC.